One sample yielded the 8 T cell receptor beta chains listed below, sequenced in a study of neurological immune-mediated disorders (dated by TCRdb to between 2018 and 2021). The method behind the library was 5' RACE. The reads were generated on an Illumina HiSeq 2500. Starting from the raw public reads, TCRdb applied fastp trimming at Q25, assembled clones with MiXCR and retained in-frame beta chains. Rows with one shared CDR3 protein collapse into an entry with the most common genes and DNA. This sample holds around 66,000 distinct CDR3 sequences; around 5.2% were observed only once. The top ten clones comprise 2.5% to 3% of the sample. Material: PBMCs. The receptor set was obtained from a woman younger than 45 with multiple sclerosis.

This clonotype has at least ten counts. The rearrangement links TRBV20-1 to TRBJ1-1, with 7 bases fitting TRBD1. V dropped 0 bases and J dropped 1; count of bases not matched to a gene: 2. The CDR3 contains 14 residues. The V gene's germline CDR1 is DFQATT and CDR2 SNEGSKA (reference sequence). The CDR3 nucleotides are TGCAGTGCTAGAGAGGGACAGTGGAACACTGAAGCTTTCTTT. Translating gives CSAREGQWNTEAFF.

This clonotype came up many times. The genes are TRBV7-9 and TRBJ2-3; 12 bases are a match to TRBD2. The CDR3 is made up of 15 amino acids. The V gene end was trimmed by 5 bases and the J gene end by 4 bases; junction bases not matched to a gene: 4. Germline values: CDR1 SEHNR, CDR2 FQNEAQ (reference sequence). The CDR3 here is CASSMGLAGSDTQYF. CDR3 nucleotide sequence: TGTGCCAGCAGCATGGGACTAGCGGGTTCAGATACGCAGTATTTT.

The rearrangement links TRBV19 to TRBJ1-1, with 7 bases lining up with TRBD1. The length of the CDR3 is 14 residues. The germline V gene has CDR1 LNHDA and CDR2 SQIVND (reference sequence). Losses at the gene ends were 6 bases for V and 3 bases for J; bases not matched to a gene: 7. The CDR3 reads CASRHRDSDTEAFF. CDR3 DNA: TGTGCCAGTAGGCATAGGGACAGTGACACTGAAGCTTTCTTT. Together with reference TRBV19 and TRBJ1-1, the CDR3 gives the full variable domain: DGGITQSPKYLFRKEGQNVTLSCEQNLNHDAMYWYRQDPGQGLRLIYYSQIVNDFQKGDIAEGYSVSREKKESFPLTVTSAQKNPTAFYLCASRHRDSDTEAFFGQGTRLTVV.

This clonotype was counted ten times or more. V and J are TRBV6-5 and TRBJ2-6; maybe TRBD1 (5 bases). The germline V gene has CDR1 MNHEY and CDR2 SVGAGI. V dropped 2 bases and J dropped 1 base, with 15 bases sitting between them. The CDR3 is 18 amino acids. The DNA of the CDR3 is TGTGCCAGCAGTTACAGTATGCAGGGTCTATCTGGGGCCAACGTCCTGACTTTC. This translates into CASSYSMQGLSGANVLTF.

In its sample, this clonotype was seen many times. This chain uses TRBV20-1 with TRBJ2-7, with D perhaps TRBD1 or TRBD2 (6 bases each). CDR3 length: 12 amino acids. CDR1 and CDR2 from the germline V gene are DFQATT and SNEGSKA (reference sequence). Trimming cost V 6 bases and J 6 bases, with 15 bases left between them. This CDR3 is CSALRGGSEQYF. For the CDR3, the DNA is TGCAGTGCCTTGAGAGGGGGGAGCGAGCAGTACTTC.

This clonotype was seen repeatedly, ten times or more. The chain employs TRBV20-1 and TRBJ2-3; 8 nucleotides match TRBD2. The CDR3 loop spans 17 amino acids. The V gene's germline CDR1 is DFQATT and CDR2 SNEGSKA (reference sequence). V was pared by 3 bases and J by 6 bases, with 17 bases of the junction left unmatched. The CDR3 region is CSASGGGGGKTRDTQYF. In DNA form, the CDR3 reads TGCAGTGCTAGTGGTGGAGGCGGGGGGAAGACCAGGGATACGCAGTATTTT.

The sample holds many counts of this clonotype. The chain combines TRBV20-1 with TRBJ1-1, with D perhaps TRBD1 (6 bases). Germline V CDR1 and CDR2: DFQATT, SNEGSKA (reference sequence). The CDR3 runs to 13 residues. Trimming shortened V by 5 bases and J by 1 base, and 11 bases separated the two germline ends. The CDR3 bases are TGCAGTGCTCTCTTAGGGGGGAACACTGAAGCTTTCTTT. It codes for CSALLGGNTEAFF.

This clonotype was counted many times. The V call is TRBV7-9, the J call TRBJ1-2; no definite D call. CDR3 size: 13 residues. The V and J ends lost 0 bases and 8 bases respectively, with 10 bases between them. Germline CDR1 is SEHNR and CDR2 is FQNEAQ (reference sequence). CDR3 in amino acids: CASSLAGRTGYTF. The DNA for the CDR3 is TGTGCCAGCAGCTTAGCGGGCCGGACCGGCTACACCTTC.